This entry lists 15 T cell receptor beta chains sequenced from one sample in a study of CD8+ T cells in alopecia areata. RNA was extracted and reverse transcribed into cDNA as the sequencing template. Clones were sequenced by immunoSEQ multiplex PCR, and TCRdb holds only the in-frame ones, with some missing. This sample carries about 140,000 clones, roughly 86% of them seen once, and the ten largest clones take over 10%. As for treatment: oral pan-JAK inhibitor, 5-10 mg twice daily. Material: CD8+ T cells sorted from blood, obtained at week 4, from a patient treated with tofacitinib. The source of these receptors is a human donor with alopecia areata.

CDR3 DNA: TGTGCCAGCAGTGGGACTTTCACAGATACGCAGTATTTT. It specifies CASSGTFTDTQYF. This rearrangement joins TRBV2 to TRBJ2-3, with D possibly matching TRBD2 (5 bases). This CDR3 has 13 residues. Germline V gene lookup returns CDR1 SNHLY and CDR2 FYNNEI. Trimming took 4 bases from V and 2 from J, leaving 7 bases between them.

The chain is built from TRBV6-6 and TRBJ1-1; 7 bases are a match to TRBD1. The CDR3 is 14 amino acids. Trimming cost V 6 bases and J 1 base; bases outside gene matches: 5. Per the germline V gene, CDR1 is MNHNY and CDR2 is SVGAGI (reference sequence). In DNA form, the CDR3 reads TGTGCCAGCAGCCGAGGGACAGCGAACACTGAAGCTTTCTTT. It codes for CASSRGTANTEAFF.

This clone was counted between two and nine times. In DNA, the CDR3 is TGCAGCGTTCTCCGGGGGAACACAGATACGCAGTATTTT. Translation gives CSVLRGNTDTQYF. This chain links TRBV29-1 with TRBJ2-3, with D perhaps matching TRBD2 (6 bases). Per the germline V gene, CDR1 is SQVTM and CDR2 is ANQGSEA. This CDR3 is 13 amino acids long. The ends were cut back, 5 bases at V and 2 bases at J, with 11 bases in the middle.

The rearrangement joins TRBV29-1 to TRBJ2-1, with TRBD1 as a possible D gene (6 bases). Germline values: CDR1 SQVTM, CDR2 ANQGSEA. V was clipped by 6 bases and J by 4 bases, with 16 bases between them. The CDR3 has 14 residues. CDR3 coding DNA: TGCAGCGTGTACAGGGCACCGGAATACAATGAGCAGTTCTTC. Its translation: CSVYRAPEYNEQFF.

The chain links TRBV29-1 to TRBJ2-1; D may match TRBD1 or TRBD2 (6 bases each). There are 18 residues in the CDR3. In germline, CDR1 is SQVTM, CDR2 ANQGSEA. Between the trimmed V and J ends, which lost 0 bases and 0 bases, there was a span of 18 bases. The DNA for the CDR3 is TGCAGCGTTGAAGAACGGGGGCTTAGCGGCGGCTCCTACAATGAGCAGTTCTTC. This encodes CSVEERGLSGGSYNEQFF.

This clone has a count of ten or more. The chain recombines TRBV2 with TRBJ2-2; weak D call: TRBD1 (5 bases). The CDR3 totals 15 residues. V was pared by 3 bases and J by 6 bases, with 14 bases between. The germline gives CDR1 SNHLY, CDR2 FYNNEI. The CDR3, as DNA: TGTGCCAGCAGTGATGGCAGGGTGGCGCCCGGGGAGCTGTTTTTT. Amino acid sequence: CASSDGRVAPGELFF.

This chain connects TRBV6-5 to TRBJ2-3; 8 nucleotides match TRBD2. The V gene end was trimmed by 5 bases and the J gene end by 6 bases; junction bases not matched to a gene: 4. This CDR3 contains 13 residues. The germline V gene encodes CDR1 MNHEY and CDR2 SVGAGI. CDR3: CASSRLAFDTQYF. CDR3 nucleotides: TGTGCCAGCAGTAGACTAGCGTTTGATACGCAGTATTTT.

The chain links TRBV5-1 to TRBJ1-2; the D gene is possibly TRBD1 (5 bases). Germline V gene lookup returns CDR1 SGHRS and CDR2 YFSETQ. V lost 2 bases and J lost 3, with 14 bases in between. This CDR3 comprises 15 residues. The CDR3 DNA reads TGCGCCAGCAGCTTAGGCCCCCGGGGCTACTATGGCTACACCTTC. This sequence encodes CASSLGPRGYYGYTF. The full variable domain, its missing parts supplied by reference TRBV5-1 and TRBJ1-2, is KAGVTQTPRYLIKTRGQQVTLSCSPISGHRSVSWYQQTPGQGLQFLFEYFSETQRNKGNFPGRFSGRQFSNSRSEMNVSTLELGDSALYLCASSLGPRGYYGYTFGSGTRLTVV.

Details on this clone: This same CDR3 is encoded by further DNA sequences in the sample. The V gene is TRBV27, the J gene TRBJ2-3; the D is unclear. V was pared by 2 bases and J by 2 bases, with 5 bases between. The germline V gene has CDR1 MNHEY and CDR2 SMNVEV (reference sequence). The CDR3 contains 13 residues. The CDR3, as DNA: TGTGCCAGCAGTTTAGTGGCCACAGATACGCAGTATTTT. Protein: CASSLVATDTQYF.

The count of this clone is one. The V gene is TRBV27, the J gene TRBJ2-5; D assignment may be TRBD1 or TRBD2 (6 bases each). The V gene's germline CDR1 is MNHEY and CDR2 SMNVEV (reference sequence). V shed 6 bases and J shed 2 bases, with 19 bases lying between them. The CDR3 runs to 16 residues. Written as DNA, the CDR3 is TGTGCCAGCAGCCCAGCTGATGGGGGGCGGCAAGAGACCCAGTACTTC. This translates into CASSPADGGRQETQYF.

The table lists this clone with a count of one. This chain links TRBV2 with TRBJ2-1; a weak D match, TRBD1 (6 bases). The CDR3 contains 12 residues. The germline gives CDR1 SNHLY, CDR2 FYNNEI. The CDR3 DNA reads as TGTGCAACACAAGGGGGAATGAATGAGCAGTTCTTC. It encodes CATQGGMNEQFF.

The chain has TRBV10-2 and TRBJ1-1; D is perhaps TRBD1 (5 bases). Germline assignment: CDR1 WSHSY and CDR2 SAAADI. Trimming cost V 5 bases and J 4 bases, with 23 bases left between them. The CDR3 spans 17 residues. In nucleotides, the CDR3 is TGCGCCAGCAGTCCAACCGGGGGACGGACCCAAGGCACTGAAGCTTTCTTT. This encodes CASSPTGGRTQGTEAFF.

The chain is built from TRBV7-2 and TRBJ2-4; the match to TRBD2 covers 7 bases. This CDR3 spans 15 amino acids. The V segment lost 5 bases and the J segment 1 base; nucleotides outside the gene matches: 5. Germline V gives CDR1 SGHTA, CDR2 FQGNSA. In DNA form, the CDR3 reads TGTGCCAGCAGCCGAACGGGAGGTGCCAAAAACATTCAGTACTTC. Encoded protein: CASSRTGGAKNIQYF.

The chain combines TRBV6-1 with TRBJ2-1; 8 bases line up with TRBD1. Germline V gives CDR1 MNHNS, CDR2 SASEGT. The CDR3 runs to 13 residues. Trimming took 6 bases from V and 6 from J; bases not matched to a gene: 4. DNA of the CDR3: TGTGCCAGCAGCATACAGGGGGTCAATGAGCAGTTCTTC. Encoded protein: CASSIQGVNEQFF.

The genes are TRBV7-9 and TRBJ2-5; TRBD1 or TRBD2 may be the D gene (5 bases each). CDR3 length equals 16 residues. V dropped 5 bases and J dropped 5 bases, with 21 bases sitting between them. Germline V lookup: CDR1 SEHNR, CDR2 FQNEAQ (reference sequence). CDR3 sequence (DNA): TGTGCCAGCAGCCTCGCCGGCAGGGCGGGTGGGGAGACCCAGTACTTC. Protein product: CASSLAGRAGGETQYF.